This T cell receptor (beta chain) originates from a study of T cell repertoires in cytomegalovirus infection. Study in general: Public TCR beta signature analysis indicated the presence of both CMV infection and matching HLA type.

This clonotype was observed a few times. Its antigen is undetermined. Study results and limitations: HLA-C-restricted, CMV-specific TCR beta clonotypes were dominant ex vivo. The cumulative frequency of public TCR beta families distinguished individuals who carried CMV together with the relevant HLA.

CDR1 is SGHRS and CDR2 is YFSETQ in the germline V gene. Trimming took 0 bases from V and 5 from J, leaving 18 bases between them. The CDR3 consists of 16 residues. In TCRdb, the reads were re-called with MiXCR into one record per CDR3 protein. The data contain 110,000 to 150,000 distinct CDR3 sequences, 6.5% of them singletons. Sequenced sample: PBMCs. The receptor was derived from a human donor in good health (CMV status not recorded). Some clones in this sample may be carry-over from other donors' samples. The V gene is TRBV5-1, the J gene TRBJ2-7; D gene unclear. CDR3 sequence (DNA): TGCGCCAGCAGCTTGGAAGCCGGTCAGCTCTTCGACGAGCAGTACTTC. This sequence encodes CASSLEAGQLFDEQYF.